This TCR beta chain came from a study of tumor-infiltrating lymphocytes in primary liver carcinoma. A word on this clonotype: A clone one base away is much larger, so this may be a read error.

Co-extraction of RNA and DNA was performed on roughly 20-33 mg of unsorted bulk tissue. CDR1 and CDR2 from the germline V gene are SGHTS and YDEGEE. The V and J ends lost 2 bases and 7 bases respectively, with 15 bases between them. The CDR3 spans 14 residues. A constant-region primer primed TCR beta cDNA synthesis from 450 to 550 ng of total RNA. Generation of the TCR beta libraries relied on three nested multiplex PCR rounds using slightly modified ARM-PCR. Amplification in the first two PCR rounds was performed using TRBV1-TRBV30 forward primers and a C-beta reverse primer for approximately 10 cycles each. From the multiplex PCR reads, TCRdb called clonotypes with MiXCR, one entry per CDR3 protein. Altogether about 200,000 distinct CDR3 sequences are present, around four fifths being singletons, with the ten largest covering approximately 18%.

Source material: tumor tissue from primary liver carcinoma. This chain uses TRBV5-8 with TRBJ1-1, with a tentative D call TRBD1 (6 bases). The clonotype originates from a man in his forties with primary liver carcinoma and hepatitis B virus infection. The CDR3 nucleotides are TGTGCCAGCAGCTTTGGGAGGGGGGACATTGAAGCTTTCTTT. Its translation is CASSFGRGDIEAFF.